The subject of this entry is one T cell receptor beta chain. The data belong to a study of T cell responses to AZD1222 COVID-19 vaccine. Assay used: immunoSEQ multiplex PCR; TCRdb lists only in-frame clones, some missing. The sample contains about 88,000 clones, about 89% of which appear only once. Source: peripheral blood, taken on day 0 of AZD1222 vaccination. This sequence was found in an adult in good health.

CDR3 DNA sequence: TGTGCCAGCAGCCCAGGGGGCGGCTATGGCTACACCTTC. Translation gives CASSPGGGYGYTF. The chain joins TRBV2 to TRBJ1-2; 8 bases match TRBD1. The CDR3 covers 13 residues. The trim removed 6 bases at V and 4 bases at J, leaving 4 bases unmatched. Per the germline V gene, CDR1 is SNHLY and CDR2 is FYNNEI.